Included here is one TCR beta chain sequence, with context. Libraries were prepared by immunoSEQ multiplex PCR; TCRdb keeps only in-frame clonotypes and omits some of them. The table includes around 750,000 clones, approximately 79% detected once. This sample stems from a study of shared clonotypes between healthy human individuals. Germline values: CDR1 GTSNPN, CDR2 SVGIG (reference sequence). This CDR3 is 12 amino acids long. The V gene lost 8 bases and the J gene lost 0 bases, with 7 bases spanning the gap. Source material: memory CD4+ T cells sorted from blood. The sample's subset: CD45RA-negative fraction. This chain connects TRBV30 to TRBJ2-2; D not certain. The receptor's source is a woman in her 30s in good health. The CDR3 DNA is TGTGCCCGACGACCGAACACCGGGGAGCTGTTTTTT. Translating it yields CARRPNTGELFF.